This T cell receptor beta chain stems from a study of cytomegalovirus exposure and HLA in healthy donors. Study overall: An analysis done earlier identified about 100 million unique TCR beta sequences from about 180 million T cells. Findings and limits, study-wide: V- and J-gene trimming of TCR beta was linked (in a later analysis) to a missense DCLRE1C variant. Sequencing likely produced, as an artifact, a cluster of highly shared sequence variants. Prior analysis indicated that the majority of TCR beta V segments exhibited productivity approximately 90% or approximately 30% of the time.

As to this clone: Its antigen is undetermined.

There are 16 residues in the CDR3. Trimming stripped 3 bases from V and 3 bases from J, with 17 bases between. Germline CDR1 SGHAT, CDR2 FQNNGV. The PCR made use of 60 Vbeta and 13 Jbeta primers. Assay used: immunoSEQ multiplex PCR; TCRdb lists only in-frame clones, some missing. The repertoire holds tens of thousands of clones, 75% to 85% seen once, with roughly 15% in the top ten. The V call is TRBV11-2, the J call TRBJ1-2; D gene ambiguous. The sample consisted of PBMCs. This TCR derives from a woman aged 40 to 49 in good health and CMV-seropositive. The CDR3 DNA reads as TGTGCCAGCAGCTTTCCCGGGTCCGGTTCTTACTATGGCTACACCTTC. Amino acid sequence: CASSFPGSGSYYGYTF.